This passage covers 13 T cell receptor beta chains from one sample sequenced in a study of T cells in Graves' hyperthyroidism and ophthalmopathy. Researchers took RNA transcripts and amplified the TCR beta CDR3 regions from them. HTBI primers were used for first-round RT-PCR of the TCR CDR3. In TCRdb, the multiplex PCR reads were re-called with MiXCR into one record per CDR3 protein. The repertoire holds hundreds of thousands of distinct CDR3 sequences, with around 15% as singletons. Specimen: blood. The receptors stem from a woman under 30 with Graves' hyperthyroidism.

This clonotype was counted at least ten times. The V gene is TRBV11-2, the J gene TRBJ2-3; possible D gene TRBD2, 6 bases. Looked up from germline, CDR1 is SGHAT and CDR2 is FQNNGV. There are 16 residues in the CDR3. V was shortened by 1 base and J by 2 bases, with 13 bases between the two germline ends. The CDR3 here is CASSLVTGLTTDTQYF. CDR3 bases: TGTGCCAGCAGCTTAGTAACAGGACTAACCACAGATACGCAGTATTTT.

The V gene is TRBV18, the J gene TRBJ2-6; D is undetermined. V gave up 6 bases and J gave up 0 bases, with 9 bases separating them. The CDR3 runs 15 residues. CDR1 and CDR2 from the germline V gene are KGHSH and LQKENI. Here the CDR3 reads CASSYLGSGANVLTF. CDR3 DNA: TGTGCCAGCTCGTACTTGGGCTCTGGGGCCAACGTCCTGACTTTC. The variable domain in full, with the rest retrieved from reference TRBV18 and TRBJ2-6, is NAGVMQNPRHLVRRRGQEARLRCSPMKGHSHVYWYRQLPEEGLKFMVYLQKENIIDESGMPKERFSAEFPKEGPSILRIQQVVRGDSAAYFCASSYLGSGANVLTFGAGSRLTVL.

The CDR3 DNA sequence: TGTGCCAGCAGTCCCCCGGTGAGGCCGCAGTATTTT. This translates into CASSPPVRPQYF. The rearrangement uses TRBV12-3 or TRBV12-4 and TRBJ2-3; D not resolved. The CDR3 sequence is 12 residues long. V was cut by 5 bases and J by 10 bases, with 13 bases left in between.

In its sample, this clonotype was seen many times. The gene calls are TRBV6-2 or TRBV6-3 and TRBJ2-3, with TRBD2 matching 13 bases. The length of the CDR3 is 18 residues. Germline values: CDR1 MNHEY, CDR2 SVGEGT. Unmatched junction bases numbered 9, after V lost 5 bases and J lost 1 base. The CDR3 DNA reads TGTGCCAGCAGTCTTACGGGACTAGCGGGAACCCGCACAGATACGCAGTATTTT. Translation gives CASSLTGLAGTRTDTQYF.

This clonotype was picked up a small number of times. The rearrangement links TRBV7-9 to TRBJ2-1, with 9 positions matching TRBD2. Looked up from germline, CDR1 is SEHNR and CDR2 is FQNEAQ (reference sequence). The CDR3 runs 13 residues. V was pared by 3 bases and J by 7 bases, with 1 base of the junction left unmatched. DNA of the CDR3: TGTGCCAGCAGCTTCAGCGGGAGGAATGAGCAGTTCTTC. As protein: CASSFSGRNEQFF.

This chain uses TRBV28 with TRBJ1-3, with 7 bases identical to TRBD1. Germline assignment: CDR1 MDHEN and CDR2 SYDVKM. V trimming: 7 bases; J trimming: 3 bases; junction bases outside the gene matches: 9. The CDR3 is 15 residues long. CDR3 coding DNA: TGTGCCAGCAACTCCGGGACAGCAATTGGAAACACCATATATTTT. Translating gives CASNSGTAIGNTIYF. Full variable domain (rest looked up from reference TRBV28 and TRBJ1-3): DVKVTQSSRYLVKRTGEKVFLECVQDMDHENMFWYRQDPGLGLRLIYFSYDVKMKEKGDIPEGYSVSREKKERFSLILESASTNQTSMYLCASNSGTAIGNTIYFGEGSWLTVV.

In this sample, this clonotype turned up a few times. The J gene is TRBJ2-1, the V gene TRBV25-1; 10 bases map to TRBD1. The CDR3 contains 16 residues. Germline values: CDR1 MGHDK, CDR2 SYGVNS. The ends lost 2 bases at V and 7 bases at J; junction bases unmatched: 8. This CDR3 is CASSELGAGQGNEQFF. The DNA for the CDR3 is TGTGCCAGCAGTGAACTAGGCGCGGGACAGGGGAATGAGCAGTTCTTC.

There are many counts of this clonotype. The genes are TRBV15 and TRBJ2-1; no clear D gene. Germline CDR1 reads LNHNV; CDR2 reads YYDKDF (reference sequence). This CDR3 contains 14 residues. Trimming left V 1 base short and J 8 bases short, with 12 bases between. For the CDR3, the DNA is TGTGCCACCAGCAGAGTGGATCTCCTGGATGAGCAGTTCTTC. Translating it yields CATSRVDLLDEQFF.

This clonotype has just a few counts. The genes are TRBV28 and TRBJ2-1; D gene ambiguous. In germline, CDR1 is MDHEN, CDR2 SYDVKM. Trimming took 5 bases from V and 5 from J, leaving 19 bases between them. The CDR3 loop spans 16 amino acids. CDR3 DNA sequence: TGTGCCAGCAGTCCACTCGTTATCCGTCTCGACAATGAGCAGTTCTTC. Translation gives CASSPLVIRLDNEQFF.

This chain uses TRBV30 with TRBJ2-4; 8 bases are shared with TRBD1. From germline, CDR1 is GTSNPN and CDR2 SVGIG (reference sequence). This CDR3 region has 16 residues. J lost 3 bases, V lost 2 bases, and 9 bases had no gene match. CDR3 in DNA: TGTGCCTGGAGTATCCGGACAGGGAGTAGCAAAAACATTCAGTACTTC. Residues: CAWSIRTGSSKNIQYF.

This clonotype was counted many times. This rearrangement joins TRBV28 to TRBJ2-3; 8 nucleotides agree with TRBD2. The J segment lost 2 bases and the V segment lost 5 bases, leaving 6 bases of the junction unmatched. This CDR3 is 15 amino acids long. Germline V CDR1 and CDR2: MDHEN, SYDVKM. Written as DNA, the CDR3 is TGTGCCAGCAGTACCCGGACTAGCCTCACAGATACGCAGTATTTT. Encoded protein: CASSTRTSLTDTQYF.

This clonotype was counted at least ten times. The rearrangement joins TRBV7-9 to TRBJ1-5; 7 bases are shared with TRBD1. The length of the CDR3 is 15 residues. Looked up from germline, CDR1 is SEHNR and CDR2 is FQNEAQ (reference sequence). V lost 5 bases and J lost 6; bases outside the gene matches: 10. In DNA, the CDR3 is TGTGCCAGCAGCCCGACAGGGTACGTGCGTCAGCCCCAGCATTTT. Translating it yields CASSPTGYVRQPQHF.

This CDR3 is CASSLFPGQGGNYGYTF. As DNA, the CDR3 is TGTGCCAGTAGCCTCTTTCCGGGACAGGGGGGAAACTATGGCTACACCTTC. The J gene is TRBJ1-2, the V gene TRBV19, with 11 nucleotides matching TRBD1. CDR1 and CDR2 from the germline V gene are LNHDA and SQIVND (reference sequence). The CDR3 totals 17 residues. Unmatched junction bases numbered 11, after V lost 6 bases and J lost 2 bases.